The source of this T cell receptor beta chain is a study of sequential checkpoint blockade in melanoma. Trimming removed 3 bases from V and 14 bases from J; junction bases left unmatched: 11. In germline, CDR1 is SGHAT, CDR2 FQNNGV. This CDR3 is built from 15 residues. TCRdb keeps only in-frame clones here, not all; method: immunoSEQ multiplex PCR. The table lists under 25,000 clones, around 83% of them singletons, with 30% to 45% in the top ten. Treatment noted: randomized to nivolumab then ipilimumab (arm A) or the reverse (arm B). This TCR came from a human donor with melanoma. Specimen: CD8+ T cells sorted from blood (inferred from file names), collected from a patient given nivolumab and ipilimumab in sequence. The chain uses TRBV11-2 and TRBJ1-6; 9 bases are a match to TRBD1. Here the CDR3 DNA reads TGTGCCAGCAGCTTCCAACAGGGGGCCAAGGCCACCCTCCACTTT. Its translation is CASSFQQGAKATLHF. The full variable domain, rest sourced from reference TRBV11-2 and TRBJ1-6, is EAGVAQSPRYKIIEKRQSVAFWCNPISGHATLYWYQQILGQGPKLLIQFQNNGVVDDSQLPKDRFSAERLKGVDSTLKIQPAKLEDSAVYLCASSFQQGAKATLHFGNGTRLTVT.